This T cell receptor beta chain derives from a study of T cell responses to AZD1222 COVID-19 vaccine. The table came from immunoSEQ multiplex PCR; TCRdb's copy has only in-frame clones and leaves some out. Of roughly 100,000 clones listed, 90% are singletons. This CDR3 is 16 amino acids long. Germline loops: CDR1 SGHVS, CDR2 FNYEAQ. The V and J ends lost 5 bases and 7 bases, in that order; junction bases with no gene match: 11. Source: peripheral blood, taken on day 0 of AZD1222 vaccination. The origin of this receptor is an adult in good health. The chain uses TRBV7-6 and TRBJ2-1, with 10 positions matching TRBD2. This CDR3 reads CASSPFSGRIGNEQFF. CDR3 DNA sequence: TGTGCCAGCAGCCCCTTTAGCGGGAGGATAGGGAATGAGCAGTTCTTC.